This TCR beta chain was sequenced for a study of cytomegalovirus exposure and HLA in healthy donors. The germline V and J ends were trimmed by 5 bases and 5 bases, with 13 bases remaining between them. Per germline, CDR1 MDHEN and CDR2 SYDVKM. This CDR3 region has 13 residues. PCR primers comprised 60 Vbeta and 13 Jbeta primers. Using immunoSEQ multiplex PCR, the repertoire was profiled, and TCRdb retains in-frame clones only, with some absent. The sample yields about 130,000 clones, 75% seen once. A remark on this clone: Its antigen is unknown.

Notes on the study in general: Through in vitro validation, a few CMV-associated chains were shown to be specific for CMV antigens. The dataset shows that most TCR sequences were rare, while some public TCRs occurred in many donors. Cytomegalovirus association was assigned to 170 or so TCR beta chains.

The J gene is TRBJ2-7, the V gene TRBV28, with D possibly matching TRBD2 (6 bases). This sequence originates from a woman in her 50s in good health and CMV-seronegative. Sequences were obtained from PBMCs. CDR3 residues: CASSEHTGDEQYF. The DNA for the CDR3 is TGTGCCAGCAGTGAACACACGGGAGACGAGCAGTACTTC.